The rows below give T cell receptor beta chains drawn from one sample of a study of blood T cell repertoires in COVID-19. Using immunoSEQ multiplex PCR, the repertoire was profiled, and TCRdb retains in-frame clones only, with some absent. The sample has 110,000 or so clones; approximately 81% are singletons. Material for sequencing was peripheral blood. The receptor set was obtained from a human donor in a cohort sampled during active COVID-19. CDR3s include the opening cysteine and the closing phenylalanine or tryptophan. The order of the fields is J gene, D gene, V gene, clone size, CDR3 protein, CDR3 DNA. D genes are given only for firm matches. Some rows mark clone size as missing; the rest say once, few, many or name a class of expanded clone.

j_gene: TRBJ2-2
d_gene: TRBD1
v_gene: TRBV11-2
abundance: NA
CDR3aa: CASSWDRGRTGELFF
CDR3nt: TGTGCCAGCAGCTGGGACAGGGGGCGTACCGGGGAGCTGTTTTTT

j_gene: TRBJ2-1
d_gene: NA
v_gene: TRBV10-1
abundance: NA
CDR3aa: CASSAPPTGEQFF
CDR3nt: TGCGCCAGCAGTGCCCCCCCCACGGGAGAGCAGTTCTTC

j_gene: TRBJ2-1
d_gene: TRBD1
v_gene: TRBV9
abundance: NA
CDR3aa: CASSFSTGEGVYNEQFF
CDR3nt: TGTGCCAGCAGCTTCTCTACAGGGGAAGGAGTCTACAATGAGCAGTTCTTC

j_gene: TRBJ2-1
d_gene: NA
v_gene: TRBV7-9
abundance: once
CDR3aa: CASSSPTREQFF
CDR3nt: TGTGCCAGCAGCTCCCCTACCCGTGAGCAGTTCTTC

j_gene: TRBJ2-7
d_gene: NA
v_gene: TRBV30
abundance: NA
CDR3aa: CAWSDTNAYEQYF
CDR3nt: TGTGCCTGGAGTGATACAAACGCCTACGAGCAGTACTTC

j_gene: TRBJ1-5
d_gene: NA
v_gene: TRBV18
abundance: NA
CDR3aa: CASSPGLRNQPQHF
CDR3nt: TGTGCCAGCTCACCAGGACTCCGGAATCAGCCCCAGCATTTT

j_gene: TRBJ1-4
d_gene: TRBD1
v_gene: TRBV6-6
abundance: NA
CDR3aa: CASSYGDRVQEKLFF
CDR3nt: TGTGCCAGCAGTTACGGGGACAGGGTACAGGAAAAACTGTTTTTT

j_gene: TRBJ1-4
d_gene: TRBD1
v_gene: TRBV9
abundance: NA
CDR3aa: CASSVGSRQGIEKLFF
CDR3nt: TGTGCCAGCAGCGTAGGATCGAGACAGGGGATCGAAAAACTGTTTTTT

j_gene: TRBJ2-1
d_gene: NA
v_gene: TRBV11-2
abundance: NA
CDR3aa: CASSLVAFGGAFNEQFF
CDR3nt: TGTGCCAGCAGCTTAGTAGCTTTTGGGGGGGCATTCAATGAGCAGTTCTTC

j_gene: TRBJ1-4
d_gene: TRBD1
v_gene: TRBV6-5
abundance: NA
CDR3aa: CASGRTGGEKLFF
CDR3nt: TGTGCCAGCGGCAGGACAGGGGGTGAAAAACTGTTTTTT

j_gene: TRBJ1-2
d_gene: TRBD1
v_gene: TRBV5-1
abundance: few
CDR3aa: CASSIPGQGTGYTF
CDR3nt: TGCGCCAGCAGCATCCCGGGACAGGGGACTGGCTACACCTTC

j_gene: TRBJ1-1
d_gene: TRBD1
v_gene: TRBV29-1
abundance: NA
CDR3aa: CSGWDREVLYTEAFF
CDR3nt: TGCAGCGGGTGGGACAGGGAGGTTTTGTACACTGAAGCTTTCTTT

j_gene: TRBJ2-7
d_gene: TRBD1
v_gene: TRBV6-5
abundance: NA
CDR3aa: CASEMPGQVYEQYF
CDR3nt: TGTGCCAGCGAGATGCCGGGACAGGTCTACGAGCAGTACTTC

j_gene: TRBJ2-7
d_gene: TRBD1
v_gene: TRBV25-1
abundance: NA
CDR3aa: CASRSTGNEQYF
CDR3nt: TGTGCCAGCAGGTCGACAGGGAACGAGCAGTACTTC

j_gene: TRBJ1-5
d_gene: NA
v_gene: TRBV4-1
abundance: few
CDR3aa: CASSQTHTGNQPQHF
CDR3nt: TGCGCCAGCAGCCAGACCCACACAGGGAATCAGCCCCAGCATTTT

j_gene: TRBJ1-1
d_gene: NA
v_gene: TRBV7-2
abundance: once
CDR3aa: CASSLTGWTEAFF
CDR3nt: TGTGCCAGCAGCTTAACAGGGTGGACTGAAGCTTTCTTT

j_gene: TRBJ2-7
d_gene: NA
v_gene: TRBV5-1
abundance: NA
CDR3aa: CASSLSTGYEQYF
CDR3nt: TGCGCCAGCAGCTTGTCCACAGGTTACGAGCAGTACTTC

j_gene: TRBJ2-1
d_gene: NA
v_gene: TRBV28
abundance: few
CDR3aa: CASFTQTGGQFF
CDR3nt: TGTGCCAGCTTCACTCAAACCGGTGGGCAGTTCTTC

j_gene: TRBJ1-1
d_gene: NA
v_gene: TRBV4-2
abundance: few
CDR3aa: CASHRDDITEAFF
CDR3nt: TGTGCCAGCCACAGGGATGATATCACTGAAGCTTTCTTT

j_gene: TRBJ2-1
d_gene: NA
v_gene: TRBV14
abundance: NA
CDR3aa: CASSRTGGYNEQFF
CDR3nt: TGTGCCAGCAGCCGTACTGGAGGCTACAATGAGCAGTTCTTC

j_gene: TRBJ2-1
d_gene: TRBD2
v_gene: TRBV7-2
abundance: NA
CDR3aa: CASSSLAGGYNEQFF
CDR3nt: TGTGCCAGCAGCTCTCTAGCGGGGGGGTACAATGAGCAGTTCTTC

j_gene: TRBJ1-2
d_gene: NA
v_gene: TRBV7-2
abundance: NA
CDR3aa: CASSLQNYGYTF
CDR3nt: TGTGCCAGCAGCTTACAGAACTATGGCTACACCTTC

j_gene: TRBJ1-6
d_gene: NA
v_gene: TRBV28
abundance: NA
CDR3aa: CASSAGGSPLHF
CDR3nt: TGTGCCAGCAGCGCCGGGGGATCACCCCTCCACTTT

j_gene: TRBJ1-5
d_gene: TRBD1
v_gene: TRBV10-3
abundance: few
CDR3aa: CATMTGGSGNQPQHF
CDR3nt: TGTGCCACCATGACAGGGGGCTCGGGCAATCAGCCCCAGCATTTT

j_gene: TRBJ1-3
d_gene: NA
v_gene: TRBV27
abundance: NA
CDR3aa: CASRPEGGSGNTIYF
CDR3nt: TGTGCCAGCAGGCCGGAAGGGGGCTCTGGAAACACCATATATTTT

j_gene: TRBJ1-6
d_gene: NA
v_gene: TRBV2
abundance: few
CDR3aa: CASNRQQVSYNSPLHF
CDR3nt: TGTGCCAGCAATAGACAGCAAGTCTCCTATAATTCACCCCTCCACTTT

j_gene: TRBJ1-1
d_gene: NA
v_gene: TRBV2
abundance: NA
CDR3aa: CASSDVGKRAEAFF
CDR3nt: TGTGCCAGCAGTGATGTGGGGAAGAGGGCTGAAGCTTTCTTT

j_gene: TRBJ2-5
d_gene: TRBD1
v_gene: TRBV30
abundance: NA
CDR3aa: CAWNPGQVQETQYF
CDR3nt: TGTGCCTGGAACCCCGGACAGGTCCAAGAGACCCAGTACTTC

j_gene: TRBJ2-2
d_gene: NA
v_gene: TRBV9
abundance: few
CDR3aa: CASGRGRPLNTGELFF
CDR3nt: TGTGCCAGCGGGAGAGGGAGACCCTTGAACACCGGGGAGCTGTTTTTT

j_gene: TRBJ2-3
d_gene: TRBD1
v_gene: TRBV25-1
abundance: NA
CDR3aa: CASSDPQPGQGADTQYF
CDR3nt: TGTGCCAGCAGTGACCCCCAACCGGGACAGGGGGCAGATACGCAGTATTTT

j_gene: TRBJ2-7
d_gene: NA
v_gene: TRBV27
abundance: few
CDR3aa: CASSSRGASYEQYF
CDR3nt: TGTGCCAGCAGTTCACGGGGGGCATCCTACGAGCAGTACTTC

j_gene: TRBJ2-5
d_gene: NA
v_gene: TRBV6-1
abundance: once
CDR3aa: CASSEARGVQETQYF
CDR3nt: TGTGCCAGCAGTGAAGCGCGGGGAGTACAAGAGACCCAGTACTTC

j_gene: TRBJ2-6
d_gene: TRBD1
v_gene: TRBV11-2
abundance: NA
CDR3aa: CASNSDRPFGANVLTF
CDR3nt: TGTGCCAGCAACTCGGACAGGCCCTTTGGGGCCAACGTCCTGACTTTC

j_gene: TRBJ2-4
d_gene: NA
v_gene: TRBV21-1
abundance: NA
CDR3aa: CASSRLRAAKNIQYF
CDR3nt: TGTGCCAGCAGCCGACTAAGGGCGGCCAAAAACATTCAGTACTTC

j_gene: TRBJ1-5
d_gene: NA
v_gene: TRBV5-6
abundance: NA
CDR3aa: CASSSQAGGNQPQHF
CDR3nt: TGTGCCAGCAGCTCCCAGGCAGGGGGCAATCAGCCCCAGCATTTT

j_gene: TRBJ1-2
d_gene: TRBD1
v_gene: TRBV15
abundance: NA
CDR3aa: CATSRDQQGGWGYTF
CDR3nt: TGTGCCACCAGCAGAGATCAGCAGGGGGGATGGGGCTACACCTTC

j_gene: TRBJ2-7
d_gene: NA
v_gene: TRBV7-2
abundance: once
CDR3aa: CASSLGAGKTYEQYF
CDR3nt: TGTGCCAGCAGCTTAGGTGCAGGTAAAACCTACGAGCAGTACTTC

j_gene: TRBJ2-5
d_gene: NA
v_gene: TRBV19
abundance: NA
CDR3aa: CASTNSRGGEETQYF
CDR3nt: TGTGCCAGTACCAATAGCAGGGGAGGGGAGGAGACCCAGTACTTC

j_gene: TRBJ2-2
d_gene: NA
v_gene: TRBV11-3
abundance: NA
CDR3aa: CASSLVLTGELFF
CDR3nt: TGTGCCAGCAGCTTAGTACTCACCGGGGAGCTGTTTTTT

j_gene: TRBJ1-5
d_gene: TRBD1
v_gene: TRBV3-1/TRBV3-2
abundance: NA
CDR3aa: CASSHRDRVPQHF
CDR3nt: TGTGCCAGCAGTCACCGGGACAGGGTGCCCCAGCATTTT

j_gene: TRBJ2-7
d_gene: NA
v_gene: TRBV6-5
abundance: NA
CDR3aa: CASSITGSPYYEQYF
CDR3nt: TGTGCCAGCAGTATTACGGGAAGCCCCTACTACGAGCAGTACTTC

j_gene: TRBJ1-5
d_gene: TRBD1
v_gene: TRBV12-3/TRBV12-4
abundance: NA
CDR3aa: CATNRGGQPQHF
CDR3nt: TGTGCCACTAACAGGGGCGGCCAGCCCCAGCATTTT

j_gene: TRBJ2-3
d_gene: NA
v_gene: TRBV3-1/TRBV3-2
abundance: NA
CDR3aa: CASSLASRPDTQYF
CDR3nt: TGTGCCAGCAGTCTAGCGTCGCGGCCAGATACGCAGTATTTT

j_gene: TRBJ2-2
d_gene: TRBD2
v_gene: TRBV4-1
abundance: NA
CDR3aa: CASSSAGGRTGELFF
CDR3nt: TGCGCCAGCAGCTCCGCGGGGGGCCGCACCGGGGAGCTGTTTTTT

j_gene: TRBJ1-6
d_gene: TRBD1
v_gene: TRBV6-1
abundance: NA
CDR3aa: CASTDGQARGVGSPLHF
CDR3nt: TGTGCCAGCACTGACGGACAGGCAAGGGGAGTGGGTTCACCCCTCCACTTT

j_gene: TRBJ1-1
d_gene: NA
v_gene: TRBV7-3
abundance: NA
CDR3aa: CASSFYGPNTEAFF
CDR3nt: TGTGCCAGCAGCTTCTATGGGCCGAACACTGAAGCTTTCTTT

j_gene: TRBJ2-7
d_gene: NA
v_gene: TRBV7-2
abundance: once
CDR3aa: CASSLWQGPYEQYF
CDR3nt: TGTGCCAGCAGCTTGTGGCAGGGCCCCTACGAGCAGTACTTC

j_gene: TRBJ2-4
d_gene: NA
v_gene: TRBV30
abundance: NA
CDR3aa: CAWNLGLAKNIQYF
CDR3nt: TGTGCCTGGAACCTAGGCCTAGCCAAAAACATTCAGTACTTC

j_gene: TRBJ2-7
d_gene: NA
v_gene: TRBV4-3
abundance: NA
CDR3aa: CASSQAEGGEQYF
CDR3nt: TGCGCCAGCAGCCAAGCGGAGGGTGGCGAGCAGTACTTC

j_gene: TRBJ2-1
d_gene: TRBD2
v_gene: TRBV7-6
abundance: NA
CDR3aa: CASSPGGSPSYNEQFF
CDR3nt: TGTGCCAGCAGTCCGGGGGGTTCACCCTCCTACAATGAGCAGTTCTTC

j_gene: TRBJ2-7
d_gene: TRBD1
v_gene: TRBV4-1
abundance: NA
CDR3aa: CASSQELGDRGMEVFSYEQYF
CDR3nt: TGCGCCAGCAGCCAAGAATTAGGGGACAGGGGGATGGAGGTGTTCTCCTACGAGCAGTACTTC

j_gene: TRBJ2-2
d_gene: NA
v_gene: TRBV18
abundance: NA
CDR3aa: CASARGTGELFF
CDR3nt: TGTGCCAGCGCCCGAGGGACCGGGGAGCTGTTTTTT

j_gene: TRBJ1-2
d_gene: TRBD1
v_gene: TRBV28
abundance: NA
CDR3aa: CASSLGQGTGWIGYTF
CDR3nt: TGTGCCAGCAGTTTGGGACAGGGGACCGGGTGGATTGGCTACACCTTC

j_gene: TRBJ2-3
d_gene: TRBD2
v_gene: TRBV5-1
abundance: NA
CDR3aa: CASSPTSGGADTQYF
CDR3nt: TGCGCCAGCAGCCCGACTAGCGGGGGGGCAGATACGCAGTATTTT

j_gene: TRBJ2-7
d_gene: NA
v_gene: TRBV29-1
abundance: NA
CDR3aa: CSATRASDSYEQYF
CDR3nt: TGCAGCGCGACAAGGGCTAGCGATAGCTACGAGCAGTACTTC

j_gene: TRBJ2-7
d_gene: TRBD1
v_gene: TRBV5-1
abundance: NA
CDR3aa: CASSFGTAYEQYF
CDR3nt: TGCGCCAGCAGCTTTGGGACAGCATACGAGCAGTACTTC

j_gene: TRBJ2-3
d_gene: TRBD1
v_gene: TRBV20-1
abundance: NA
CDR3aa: CSASGVRGSLGDTQYF
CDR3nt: TGCAGTGCTAGTGGCGTCAGGGGGTCGCTCGGCGATACGCAGTATTTT

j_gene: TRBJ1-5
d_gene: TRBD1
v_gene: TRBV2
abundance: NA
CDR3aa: CASSWGQGNQPQHF
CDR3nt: TGTGCCAGCAGTTGGGGACAGGGCAATCAGCCCCAGCATTTT

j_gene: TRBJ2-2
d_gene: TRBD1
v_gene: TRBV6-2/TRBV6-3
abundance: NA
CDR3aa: CASSYGGRGRTGELFF
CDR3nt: TGTGCCAGCAGTTACGGGGGCAGGGGGAGAACCGGGGAGCTGTTTTTT